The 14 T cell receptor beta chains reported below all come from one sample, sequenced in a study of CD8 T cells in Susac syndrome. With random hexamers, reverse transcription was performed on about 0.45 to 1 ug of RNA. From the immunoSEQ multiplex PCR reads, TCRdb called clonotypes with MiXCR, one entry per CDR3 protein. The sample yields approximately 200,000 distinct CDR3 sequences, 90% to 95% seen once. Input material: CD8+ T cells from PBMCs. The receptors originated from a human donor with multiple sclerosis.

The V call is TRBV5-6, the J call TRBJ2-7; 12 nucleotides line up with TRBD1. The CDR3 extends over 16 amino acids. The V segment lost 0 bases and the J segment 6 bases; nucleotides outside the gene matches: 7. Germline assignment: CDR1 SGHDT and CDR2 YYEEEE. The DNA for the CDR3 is TGTGCCAGCAGCTTGGGAACGGGACAGGGGGCTAGCGAGCAGTACTTC. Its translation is CASSLGTGQGASEQYF.

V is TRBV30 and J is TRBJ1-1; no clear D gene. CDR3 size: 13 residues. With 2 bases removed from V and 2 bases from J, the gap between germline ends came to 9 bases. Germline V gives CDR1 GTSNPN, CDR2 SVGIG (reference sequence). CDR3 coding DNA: TGTGCCTGGAGTAAGGGAGTAAACACTGAAGCTTTCTTT. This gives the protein CAWSKGVNTEAFF.

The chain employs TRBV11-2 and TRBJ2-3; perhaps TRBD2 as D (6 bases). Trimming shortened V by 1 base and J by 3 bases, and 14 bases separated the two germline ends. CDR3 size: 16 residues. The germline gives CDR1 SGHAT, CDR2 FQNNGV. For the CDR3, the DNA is TGTGCCAGCAGCTTAGGGCGGGACTGGGGGACAGATACGCAGTATTTT. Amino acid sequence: CASSLGRDWGTDTQYF.

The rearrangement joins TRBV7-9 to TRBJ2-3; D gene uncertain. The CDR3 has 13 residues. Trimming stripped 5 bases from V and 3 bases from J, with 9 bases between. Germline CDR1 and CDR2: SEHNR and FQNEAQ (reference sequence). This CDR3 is CASSPRTTDTQYF. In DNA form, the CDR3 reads TGTGCCAGCAGCCCACGCACGACAGATACGCAGTATTTT.

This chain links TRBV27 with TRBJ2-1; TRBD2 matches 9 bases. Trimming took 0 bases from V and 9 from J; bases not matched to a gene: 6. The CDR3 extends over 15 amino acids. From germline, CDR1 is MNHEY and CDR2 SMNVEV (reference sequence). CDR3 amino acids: CASSLSAGGGAEQFF. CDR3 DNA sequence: TGTGCCAGCAGTTTATCAGCGGGAGGAGGGGCTGAGCAGTTCTTC.

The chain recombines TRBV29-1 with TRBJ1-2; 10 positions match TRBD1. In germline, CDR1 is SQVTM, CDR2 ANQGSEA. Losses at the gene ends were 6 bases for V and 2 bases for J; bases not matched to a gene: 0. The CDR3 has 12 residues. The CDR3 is CSVGQGNYGYTF. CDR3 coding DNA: TGCAGCGTGGGACAGGGGAACTATGGCTACACCTTC.

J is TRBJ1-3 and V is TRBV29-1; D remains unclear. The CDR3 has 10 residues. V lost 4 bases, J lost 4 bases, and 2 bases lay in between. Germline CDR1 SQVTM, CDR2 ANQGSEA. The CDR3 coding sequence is TGCAGCGTTGTGGGAAACACCATATATTTT. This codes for CSVVGNTIYF.

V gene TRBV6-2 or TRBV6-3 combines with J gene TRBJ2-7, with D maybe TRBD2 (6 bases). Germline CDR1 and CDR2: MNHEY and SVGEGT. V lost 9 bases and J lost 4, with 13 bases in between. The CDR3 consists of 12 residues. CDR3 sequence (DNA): TGTGCCAGTCATACGGGGGAGTACGAGCAGTACTTC. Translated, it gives CASHTGEYEQYF.

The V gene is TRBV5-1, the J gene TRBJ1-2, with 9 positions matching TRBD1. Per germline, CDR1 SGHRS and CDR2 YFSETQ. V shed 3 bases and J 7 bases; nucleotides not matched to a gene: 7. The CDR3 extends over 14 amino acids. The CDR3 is CASSYWGQGGGYTF. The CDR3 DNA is TGCGCCAGCAGCTATTGGGGACAGGGTGGTGGCTACACCTTC.

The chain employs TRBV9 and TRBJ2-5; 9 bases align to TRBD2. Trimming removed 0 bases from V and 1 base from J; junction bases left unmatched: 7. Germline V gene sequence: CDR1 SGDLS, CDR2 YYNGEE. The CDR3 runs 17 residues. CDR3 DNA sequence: TGTGCCAGCAGCGTAGATGGAAGCGGGGGGCCCCAAGAGACCCAGTACTTC. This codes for CASSVDGSGGPQETQYF.

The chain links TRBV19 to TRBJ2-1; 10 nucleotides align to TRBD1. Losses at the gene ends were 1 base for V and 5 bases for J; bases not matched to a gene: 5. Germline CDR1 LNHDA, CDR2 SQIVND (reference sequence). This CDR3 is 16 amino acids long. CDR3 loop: CASSIVGQGGNNEQFF. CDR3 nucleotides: TGTGCCAGTAGTATAGTCGGACAGGGGGGTAACAATGAGCAGTTCTTC.

CDR3 residues: CASSMGSSGELFF. Written as DNA, the CDR3 is TGTGCCAGTAGTATGGGCAGCTCCGGGGAGCTGTTTTTT. The genes are TRBV19 and TRBJ2-2, with D hard to call. CDR3 size: 13 residues. Germline CDR1 and CDR2: LNHDA and SQIVND (reference sequence). The germline V and J ends were trimmed by 3 bases and 6 bases, with 8 bases remaining between them.

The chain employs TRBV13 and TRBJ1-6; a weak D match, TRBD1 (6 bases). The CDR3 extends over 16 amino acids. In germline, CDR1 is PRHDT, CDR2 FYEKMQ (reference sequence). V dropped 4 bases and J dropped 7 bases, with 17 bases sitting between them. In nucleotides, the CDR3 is TGTGCCAGCAGCTCACAGGGAAGGGGGAGAAATTCACCCCTCCACTTT. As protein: CASSSQGRGRNSPLHF. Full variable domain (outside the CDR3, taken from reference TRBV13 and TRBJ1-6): AAGVIQSPRHLIKEKRETATLKCYPIPRHDTVYWYQQGPGQDPQFLISFYEKMQSDKGSIPDRFSAQQFSDYHSELNMSSLELGDSALYFCASSSQGRGRNSPLHFGNGTRLTVT.

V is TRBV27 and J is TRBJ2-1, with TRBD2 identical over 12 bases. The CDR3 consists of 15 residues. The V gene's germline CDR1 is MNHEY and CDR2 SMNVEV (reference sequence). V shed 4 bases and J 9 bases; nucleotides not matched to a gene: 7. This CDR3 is CASSSTSGSAGEQFF. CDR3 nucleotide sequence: TGTGCCAGCAGTTCGACTAGCGGGAGTGCGGGTGAGCAGTTCTTC.